This T cell receptor beta chain was retrieved from a study of lymphopenia after photon versus proton radiotherapy. Assay: immunoSEQ multiplex PCR; the TCRdb copy retains only in-frame clones and omits some. The repertoire consists of about 20,000 clones, with 92% occurring once and the leading ten covering about 10%. In regard to this clone: Its specificity is unknown. One end of the junction does not line up with germline, which may come from a read error.

There are 13 residues in the CDR3. The germline V gene encodes CDR1 SSHAT and CDR2 FNYEAQ (reference sequence). Broader study findings: After the lymphocyte nadir, photon-treated repertoires showed oligoclonal expansion, especially of CD8+ Temra cells. Relative stability marked proton patients; photon patients lost diversity and naive cells. In patients who died, overall survival fell as post-nadir TCR diversity dropped more. Only patients who died were analyzed for survival; proton advantage is unproven.

The sequence was collected from a woman aged 70-85 years with pancreatic cancer. Some clones in this sample may be carry-over from other donors' samples. The V gene is TRBV7-7, the J gene TRBJ1-1; D gene ambiguous. The sample in question was peripheral blood, obtained from a patient treated with proton-based radiotherapy. The CDR3 protein is CASSQTVNTEAFF. CDR3 nucleotide sequence: TGTGCTAGCAGCCAAACAGTTAACACTGAAGCTTTCTTT.